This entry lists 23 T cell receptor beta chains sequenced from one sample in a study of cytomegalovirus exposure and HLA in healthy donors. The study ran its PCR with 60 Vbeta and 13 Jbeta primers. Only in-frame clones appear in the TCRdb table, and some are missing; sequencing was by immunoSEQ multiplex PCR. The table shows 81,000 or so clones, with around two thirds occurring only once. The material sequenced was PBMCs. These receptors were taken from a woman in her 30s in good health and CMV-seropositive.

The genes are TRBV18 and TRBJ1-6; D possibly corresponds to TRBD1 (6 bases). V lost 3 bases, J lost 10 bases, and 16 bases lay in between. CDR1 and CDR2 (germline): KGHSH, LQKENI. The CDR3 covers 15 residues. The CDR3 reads CASSPDRTGNSPLHF. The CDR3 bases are TGTGCCAGCTCACCGGATAGAACAGGGAACTCACCCCTCCACTTT.

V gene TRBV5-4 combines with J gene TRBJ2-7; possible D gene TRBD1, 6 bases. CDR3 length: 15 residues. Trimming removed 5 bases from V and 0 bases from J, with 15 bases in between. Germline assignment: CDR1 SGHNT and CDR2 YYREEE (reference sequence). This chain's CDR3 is CASSLDRQVSYEQYF. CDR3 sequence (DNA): TGTGCCAGCAGTCTTGACAGGCAAGTCTCCTACGAGCAGTACTTC.

The CDR3, as DNA: TGCGCCAGCACTAAGGGACAGGGGGAATACAATGAGCAGTTCTTC. It yields the protein CASTKGQGEYNEQFF. V is TRBV4-1 and J is TRBJ2-1; the match to TRBD1 covers 11 bases. The germline gives CDR1 MGHRA, CDR2 YSYEKL. The CDR3 totals 15 residues. Trimming removed 7 bases from V and 4 bases from J; junction bases left unmatched: 6.

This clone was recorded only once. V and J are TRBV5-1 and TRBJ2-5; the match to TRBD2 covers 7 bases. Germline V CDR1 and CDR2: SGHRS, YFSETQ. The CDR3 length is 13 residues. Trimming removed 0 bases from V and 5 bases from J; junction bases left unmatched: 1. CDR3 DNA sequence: TGCGCCAGCAGCTTGGGGGGGGGTGAGACCCAGTACTTC. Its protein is CASSLGGGETQYF.

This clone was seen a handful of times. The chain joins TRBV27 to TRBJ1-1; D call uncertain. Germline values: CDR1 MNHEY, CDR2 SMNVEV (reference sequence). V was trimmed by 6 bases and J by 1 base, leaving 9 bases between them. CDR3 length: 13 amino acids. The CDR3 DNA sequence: TGTGCCAGCAGAGAAGCGGGGAACACTGAAGCTTTCTTT. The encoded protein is CASREAGNTEAFF.

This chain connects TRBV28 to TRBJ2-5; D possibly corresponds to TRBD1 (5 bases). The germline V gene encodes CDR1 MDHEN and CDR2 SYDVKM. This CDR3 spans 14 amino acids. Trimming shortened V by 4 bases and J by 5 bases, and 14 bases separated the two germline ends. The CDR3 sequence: CASSSYQGVETQYF. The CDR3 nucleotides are TGTGCCAGCAGTTCTTATCAAGGGGTCGAGACCCAGTACTTC.

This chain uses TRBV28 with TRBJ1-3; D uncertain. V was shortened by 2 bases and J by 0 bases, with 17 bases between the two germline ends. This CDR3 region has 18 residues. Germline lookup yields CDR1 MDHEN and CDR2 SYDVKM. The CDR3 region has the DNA TGTGCCAGCAGTTTAAGATTCGCGTTTCTGAGCTCTGGAAACACCATATATTTT. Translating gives CASSLRFAFLSSGNTIYF.

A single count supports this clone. CDR3 residues: CASSLGVVQGTGELFF. In DNA, the CDR3 is TGTGCCAGCAGCTTAGGGGTTGTACAGGGGACCGGGGAGCTGTTTTTT. The V and J genes are TRBV11-2 and TRBJ2-2, with 7 bases fitting TRBD1. With V trimmed by 1 base and J by 5 bases, 7 bases remained unmatched. CDR1 is SGHAT, CDR2 FQNNGV, per germline. The CDR3 is 16 amino acids. Combining the CDR3 with reference TRBV11-2 and TRBJ2-2 gives the whole variable domain EAGVAQSPRYKIIEKRQSVAFWCNPISGHATLYWYQQILGQGPKLLIQFQNNGVVDDSQLPKDRFSAERLKGVDSTLKIQPAKLEDSAVYLCASSLGVVQGTGELFFGEGSRLTVL.

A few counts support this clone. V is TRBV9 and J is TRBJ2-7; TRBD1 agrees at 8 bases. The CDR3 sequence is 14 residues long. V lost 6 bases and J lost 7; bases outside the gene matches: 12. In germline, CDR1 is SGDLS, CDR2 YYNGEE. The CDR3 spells CASNPEPTGGEQYF. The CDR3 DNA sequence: TGTGCCAGCAACCCCGAACCTACAGGGGGGGAGCAGTACTTC.

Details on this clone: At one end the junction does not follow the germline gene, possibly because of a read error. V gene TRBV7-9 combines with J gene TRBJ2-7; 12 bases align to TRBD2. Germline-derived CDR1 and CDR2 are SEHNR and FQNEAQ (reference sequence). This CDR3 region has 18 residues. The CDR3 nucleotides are TGTTCCAGCAGCTTAGGATTGCTAGCGGGGGGGCAGGGATACGAGCAGTACTTC. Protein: CSSSLGLLAGGQGYEQYF.

Written as DNA, the CDR3 is TGTGCCAGCAGTGGGCCGGAGGGGTTAGCCAAAAACATTCAGTACTTC. It specifies CASSGPEGLAKNIQYF. The chain is built from TRBV25-1 and TRBJ2-4; D is perhaps TRBD2 (6 bases). V gave up 4 bases and J gave up 0 bases, with 13 bases separating them. Germline V lookup: CDR1 MGHDK, CDR2 SYGVNS. The CDR3 has 16 amino acids.

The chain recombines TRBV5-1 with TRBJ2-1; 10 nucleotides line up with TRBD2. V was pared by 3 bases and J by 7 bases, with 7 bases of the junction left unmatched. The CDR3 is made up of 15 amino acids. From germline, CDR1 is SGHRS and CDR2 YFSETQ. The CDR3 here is CASSSRAGGQNEQFF. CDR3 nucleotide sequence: TGCGCCAGCAGCTCCCGAGCGGGGGGGCAAAATGAGCAGTTCTTC.

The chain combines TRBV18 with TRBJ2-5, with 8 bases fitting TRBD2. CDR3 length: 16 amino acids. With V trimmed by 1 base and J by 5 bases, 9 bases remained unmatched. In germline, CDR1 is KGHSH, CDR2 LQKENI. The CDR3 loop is CASSPRSGGAWETQYF. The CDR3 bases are TGTGCCAGCTCACCACGCTCCGGGGGGGCTTGGGAGACCCAGTACTTC.

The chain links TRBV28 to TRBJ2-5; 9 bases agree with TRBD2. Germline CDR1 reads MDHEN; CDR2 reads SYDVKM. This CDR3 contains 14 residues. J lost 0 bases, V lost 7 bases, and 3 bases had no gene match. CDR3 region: CASNSGGYQETQYF. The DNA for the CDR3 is TGTGCCAGCAATAGCGGGGGTTACCAAGAGACCCAGTACTTC.

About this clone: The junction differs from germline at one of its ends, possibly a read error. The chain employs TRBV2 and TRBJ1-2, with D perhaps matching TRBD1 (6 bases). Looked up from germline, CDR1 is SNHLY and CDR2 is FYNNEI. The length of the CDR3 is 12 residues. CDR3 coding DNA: TGTGCCACCGGACAGAATAACTATGGCTACCCCTTC. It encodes CATGQNNYGYPF.

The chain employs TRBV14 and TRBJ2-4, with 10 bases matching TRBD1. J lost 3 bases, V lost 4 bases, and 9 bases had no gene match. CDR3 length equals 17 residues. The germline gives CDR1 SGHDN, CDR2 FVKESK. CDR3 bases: TGTGCCAGCAGCCCAAAGAGACAGGGGGCTGGCAAAAACATTCAGTACTTC. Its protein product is CASSPKRQGAGKNIQYF.

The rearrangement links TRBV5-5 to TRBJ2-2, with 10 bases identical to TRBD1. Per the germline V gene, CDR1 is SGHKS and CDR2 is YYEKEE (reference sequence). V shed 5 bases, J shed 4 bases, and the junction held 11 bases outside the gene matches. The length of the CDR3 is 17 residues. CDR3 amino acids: CASSGGDRGSSTGELFF. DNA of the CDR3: TGTGCCAGCAGTGGGGGGGACAGGGGATCGAGCACCGGGGAGCTGTTTTTT.

The CDR3 sequence: CASSLEKHTEAFF. The DNA for the CDR3 is TGTGCCAGCTCCCTAGAGAAACACACTGAAGCTTTCTTT. The gene calls are TRBV7-9 and TRBJ1-1; D ambiguous. The V end lost 8 bases, the J end lost 3 bases, and 13 bases lay between the germline ends. CDR1 and CDR2 from the germline V gene are SEHNR and FQNEAQ (reference sequence). The CDR3 extends over 13 amino acids.

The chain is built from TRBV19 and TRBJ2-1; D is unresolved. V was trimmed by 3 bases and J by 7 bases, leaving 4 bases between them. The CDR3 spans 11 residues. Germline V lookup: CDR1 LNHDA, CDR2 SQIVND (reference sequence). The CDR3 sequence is CASSIGNEQFF. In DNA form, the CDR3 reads TGTGCCAGTAGTATCGGGAATGAGCAGTTCTTC.

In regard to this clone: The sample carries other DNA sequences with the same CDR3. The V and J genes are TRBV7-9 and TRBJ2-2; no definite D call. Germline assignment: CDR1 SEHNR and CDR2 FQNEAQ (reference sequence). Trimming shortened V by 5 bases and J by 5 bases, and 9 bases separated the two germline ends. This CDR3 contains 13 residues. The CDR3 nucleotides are TGTGCCAGCAGCGGAGTACGTACCGGGGAGCTGTTTTTT. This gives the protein CASSGVRTGELFF. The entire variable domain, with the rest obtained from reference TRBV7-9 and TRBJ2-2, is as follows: DTGVSQNPRHKITKRGQNVTFRCDPISEHNRLYWYRQTLGQGPEFLTYFQNEAQLEKSRLLSDRFSAERPKGSFSTLEIQRTEQGDSAMYLCASSGVRTGELFFGEGSRLTVL.

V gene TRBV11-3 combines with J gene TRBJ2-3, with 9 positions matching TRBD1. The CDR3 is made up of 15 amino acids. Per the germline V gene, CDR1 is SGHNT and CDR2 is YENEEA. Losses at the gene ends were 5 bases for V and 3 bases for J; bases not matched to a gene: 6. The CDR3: CASSDRDRATDTQYF. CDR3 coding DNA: TGTGCCAGCAGCGACCGGGACAGGGCGACAGATACGCAGTATTTT. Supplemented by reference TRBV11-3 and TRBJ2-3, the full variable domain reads EAGVVQSPRYKIIEKKQPVAFWCNPISGHNTLYWYLQNLGQGPELLIRYENEEAVDDSQLPKDRFSAERLKGVDSTLKIQPAELGDSAVYLCASSDRDRATDTQYFGPGTRLTVL.

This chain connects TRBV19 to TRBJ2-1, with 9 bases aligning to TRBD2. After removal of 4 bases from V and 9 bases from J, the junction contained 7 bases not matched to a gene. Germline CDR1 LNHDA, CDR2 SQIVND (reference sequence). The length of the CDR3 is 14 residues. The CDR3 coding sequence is TGTGCCAGTAGTAATGGCGGGGGGGCCGTTGAGCAGTTCTTC. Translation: CASSNGGGAVEQFF. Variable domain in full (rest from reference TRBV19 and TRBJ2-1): DGGITQSPKYLFRKEGQNVTLSCEQNLNHDAMYWYRQDPGQGLRLIYYSQIVNDFQKGDIAEGYSVSREKKESFPLTVTSAQKNPTAFYLCASSNGGGAVEQFFGPGTRLTVL.

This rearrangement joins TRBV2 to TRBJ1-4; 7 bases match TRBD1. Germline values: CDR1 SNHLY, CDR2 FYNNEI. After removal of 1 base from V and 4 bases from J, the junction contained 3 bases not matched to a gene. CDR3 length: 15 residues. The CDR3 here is CASSEDGTVNEKLFF. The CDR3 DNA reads TGTGCCAGCAGTGAAGATGGGACAGTTAATGAAAAACTGTTTTTT.